These 20 T cell receptor beta chains came from one sample sequenced in a study of identical twins. TCRdb re-derived calls from the 5' RACE reads in MiXCR, one entry per CDR3 protein. The table lists about 660,000 distinct CDR3 sequences, around 8.3% of them singletons, with more than 0.75% in the top ten. This same sample was also part of a study on yellow fever vaccine responses in identical twins.

The sequenced material came from PBMCs. These TCRs come from a woman aged 18-29 years in good health.

This clonotype appeared a few times. This chain's CDR3 is CSARYTFGQFF. CDR3 DNA sequence: TGCAGTGCTAGGTACACGTTCGGGCAGTTCTTC. The chain joins TRBV20-1 to TRBJ2-1; no reliable D call. Per the germline V gene, CDR1 is DFQATT and CDR2 is SNEGSKA (reference sequence). The CDR3 has 11 amino acids. Deletions cut 3 bases from V and 12 bases from J, with 12 bases between.

The gene calls are TRBV3-1 and TRBJ2-4, with 9 bases lining up with TRBD2. CDR3 length: 15 amino acids. The V segment lost 6 bases and the J segment 6 bases; nucleotides outside the gene matches: 9. CDR1 and CDR2 from the germline V gene are LGHDT and YNNKEL (reference sequence). CDR3 region: CASRKAGGLVNIQYF. CDR3 nucleotides: TGTGCCAGCAGAAAAGCGGGGGGATTAGTAAACATTCAGTACTTC.

This clonotype appeared many times. V gene TRBV7-8 combines with J gene TRBJ2-3; D is ambiguous. This CDR3 comprises 12 residues. The V and J ends lost 6 bases and 0 bases respectively, with 4 bases between them. Germline lookup yields CDR1 SGHVS and CDR2 FQNEAQ. The CDR3 sequence: CASRLSTDTQYF. The CDR3, as DNA: TGTGCCAGCAGGCTCAGCACAGATACGCAGTATTTT.

This clonotype has more than one count but fewer than ten. The CDR3 DNA reads TGCGCCAGCAGCCAAGGGACTAGCGGGCCAAACAATGAGCAGTTCTTC. It is translated as CASSQGTSGPNNEQFF. This chain joins TRBV4-3 and TRBJ2-1; TRBD2 aligns across 11 bases. CDR1 is LGHNA and CDR2 is YSLEER in the germline V gene. The CDR3 covers 16 residues. V was pared by 1 base and J by 5 bases, with 4 bases of the junction left unmatched.

This clonotype occurred a few times. V and J are TRBV7-9 and TRBJ2-1; D remains ambiguous. Germline V gives CDR1 SEHNR, CDR2 FQNEAQ (reference sequence). The CDR3 length is 11 residues. V lost 8 bases and J 7 bases, leaving 9 bases between the germline ends. The CDR3 here is CASSTGNEQFF. The CDR3 nucleotides are TGTGCCAGCTCTACCGGGAATGAGCAGTTCTTC.

This rearrangement joins TRBV20-1 to TRBJ1-3, with TRBD1 as a possible D gene (5 bases). This CDR3 has 14 amino acids. Germline-derived CDR1 and CDR2 are DFQATT and SNEGSKA (reference sequence). Trimming removed 0 bases from V and 4 bases from J, with 10 bases in between. This CDR3 reads CSAREGHLGNTIYF. The CDR3 nucleotides read TGCAGTGCTAGAGAAGGACATCTAGGAAACACCATATATTTT.

This clonotype occurred many times. This chain links TRBV6-4 with TRBJ2-5; 13 nucleotides line up with TRBD2. J gave up 3 bases and V 6 bases, and 4 bases lay outside the gene matches. The germline V gene encodes CDR1 MRHNA and CDR2 SNTAGT. This CDR3 is built from 15 residues. Here the CDR3 DNA reads TGTGCCAGCAGCCCCGGGACTAGCGGGGAAGAGACCCAGTACTTC. Amino acids: CASSPGTSGEETQYF.

This clonotype has just a few counts. The chain uses TRBV7-9 and TRBJ2-1, with 8 bases fitting TRBD1. This CDR3 contains 16 residues. With V trimmed by 0 bases and J by 7 bases, 8 bases remained unmatched. Per the germline V gene, CDR1 is SEHNR and CDR2 is FQNEAQ (reference sequence). CDR3 coding DNA: TGTGCCAGCAGCTTAGCCTGGACAGGGTTCTTAAATGAGCAGTTCTTC. Amino acid sequence: CASSLAWTGFLNEQFF.

This clonotype was found a few times. The chain joins TRBV2 to TRBJ1-1; D gene uncertain. The germline gives CDR1 SNHLY, CDR2 FYNNEI. This CDR3 has 13 amino acids. Between the trimmed V and J ends, which lost 5 bases and 0 bases, there was a span of 7 bases. The chain's CDR3 is CASSTHMNTEAFF. CDR3 sequence (DNA): TGTGCCAGCAGTACCCACATGAACACTGAAGCTTTCTTT.

This clonotype was found a few times. The genes are TRBV6-6 and TRBJ1-2; 9 nucleotides align to TRBD1. Germline CDR1 is MNHNY and CDR2 is SVGAGI (reference sequence). The V and J ends lost 6 bases and 7 bases, in that order; junction bases with no gene match: 6. CDR3 length equals 13 residues. In DNA form, the CDR3 reads TGTGCCAGCAGCAAAACAGGGGGCGCTGGCTACACCTTC. Translating it yields CASSKTGGAGYTF.

This clonotype showed up just a few times. The V gene is TRBV5-6, the J gene TRBJ2-7; D uncertain. CDR3 length: 15 amino acids. V shed 1 base and J shed 2 bases, with 13 bases lying between them. Germline-derived CDR1 and CDR2 are SGHDT and YYEEEE. CDR3 coding DNA: TGTGCCAGCAGCTTGTGGGGAAAATTCCCCTACGAGCAGTACTTC. Translating it yields CASSLWGKFPYEQYF.

This clonotype was seen a handful of times. This chain connects TRBV7-2 to TRBJ2-5, with D hard to call. CDR3 length: 14 amino acids. The V gene lost 2 bases and the J gene lost 5 bases, with 12 bases spanning the gap. Germline V gene data show CDR1 as SGHTA and CDR2 as FQGNSA. CDR3 in amino acids: CASSLYSLEETQYF. CDR3 nucleotide sequence: TGTGCCAGCAGCTTATATAGCTTGGAGGAGACCCAGTACTTC.

This clonotype was seen a few times. The V call is TRBV5-5, the J call TRBJ2-7; 9 bases match TRBD1. CDR1 and CDR2 (germline): SGHKS, YYEKEE (reference sequence). There are 15 residues in the CDR3. J lost 2 bases, V lost 4 bases, and 7 bases had no gene match. CDR3 sequence (DNA): TGTGCCAGCAGCATACTAGACAGGGGGACCTACGAGCAGTACTTC. Translation: CASSILDRGTYEQYF.

The table lists this clonotype with many counts. The CDR3 sequence: CASSYGGAGETQYF. Here the CDR3 DNA reads TGTGCCAGCAGTTACGGGGGGGCCGGCGAGACCCAGTACTTC. The chain carries TRBV6-5 and TRBJ2-5, with D possibly being TRBD2 (7 bases). With 2 bases removed from V and 5 bases from J, the gap between germline ends came to 12 bases. The CDR3 is 14 residues long. Germline CDR1 is MNHEY and CDR2 is SVGAGI.

The table lists this clonotype with many counts. The V gene is TRBV2, the J gene TRBJ1-5; possible D gene TRBD1, 6 bases. V was pared by 6 bases and J by 2 bases, with 11 bases between. Per the germline V gene, CDR1 is SNHLY and CDR2 is FYNNEI. This CDR3 is built from 14 residues. CDR3 loop: CASRGRGGNQPQHF. CDR3 nucleotide sequence: TGTGCCAGCAGGGGCAGGGGTGGCAATCAGCCCCAGCATTTT.

A few counts support this clonotype. The chain links TRBV6-2 or TRBV6-3 to TRBJ2-7, with a weak D call TRBD2 (5 bases). From germline, CDR1 is MNHEY and CDR2 SVGEGT. This CDR3 contains 15 residues. Trimming stripped 4 bases from V and 0 bases from J, with 13 bases between. Here the CDR3 DNA reads TGTGCCAGCAGTTCCCCGGCGCTAGCCTCCTACGAGCAGTACTTC. Protein product: CASSSPALASYEQYF.

A few counts support this clonotype. The V call is TRBV30, the J call TRBJ2-7; D not certain. Deletions cut 5 bases from V and 1 base from J, with 15 bases between. CDR1 and CDR2 from the germline V gene are GTSNPN and SVGIG (reference sequence). This CDR3 region has 14 residues. The CDR3 loop is CAWVPAGRSYEQYF. CDR3 DNA: TGTGCCTGGGTTCCTGCAGGAAGATCCTACGAGCAGTACTTC.

This clonotype was recorded a few times. This chain uses TRBV5-1 with TRBJ2-1; D gene ambiguous. This CDR3 comprises 15 residues. The V end was cut by 0 bases, the J end by 2 bases, with 9 bases between. Germline loops: CDR1 SGHRS, CDR2 YFSETQ. CDR3 region: CASSLVAETYNEQFF. The CDR3 DNA reads as TGCGCCAGCAGCTTGGTGGCGGAAACCTACAATGAGCAGTTCTTC.

The chain recombines TRBV2 with TRBJ1-1; 7 bases line up with TRBD1. The J segment lost 7 bases and the V segment lost 6 bases, leaving 11 bases of the junction unmatched. CDR1 SNHLY and CDR2 FYNNEI come from the germline V gene. This CDR3 is 14 amino acids long. The CDR3 coding sequence is TGTGCCAGCAGCGGTACAGGGGATCGGAGTGAAGCTTTCTTT. Its translation: CASSGTGDRSEAFF.

In this sample, this clonotype turned up a few times. V usage is TRBV6-2 or TRBV6-3 and J usage is TRBJ1-1; maybe TRBD1 (5 bases). The CDR3 has 15 amino acids. Germline CDR1 is MNHEY and CDR2 is SVGEGT. V was cut by 0 bases and J by 1 base, with 9 bases left in between. The CDR3 here is CASSYSGTANTEAFF. CDR3 DNA: TGTGCCAGCAGTTACTCCGGGACGGCGAACACTGAAGCTTTCTTT.